A single sample gave rise to the 12 T cell receptor beta chains below, sequenced in a study of T cell responses to AZD1222 COVID-19 vaccine. Sequenced by immunoSEQ multiplex PCR; TCRdb stores in-frame clones only, minus some. This sample carries 100,000 or so clones, 80% to 95% of them seen once, and the ten largest clones take more than 1.5%. The sample was peripheral blood, taken on day 0 of AZD1222 vaccination. The receptor set was obtained from an adult in good health.

The chain couples TRBV28 to TRBJ1-1; 9 bases fit TRBD1. The germline V gene has CDR1 MDHEN and CDR2 SYDVKM. This CDR3 spans 12 amino acids. V lost 2 bases, J lost 8 bases, and 0 bases stayed unmatched. The CDR3 sequence is CASSLGTGEAFF. As DNA, the CDR3 is TGTGCCAGCAGTTTAGGGACAGGGGAAGCTTTCTTT. The full variable domain, rest sourced from reference TRBV28 and TRBJ1-1, is DVKVTQSSRYLVKRTGEKVFLECVQDMDHENMFWYRQDPGLGLRLIYFSYDVKMKEKGDIPEGYSVSREKKERFSLILESASTNQTSMYLCASSLGTGEAFFGQGTRLTVV.

The chain couples TRBV7-3 to TRBJ2-5, with 8 bases aligning to TRBD1. This CDR3 comprises 14 residues. The germline V gene encodes CDR1 SGHTA and CDR2 FQGTGA. Trimming cost V 5 bases and J 5 bases; bases outside gene matches: 7. CDR3 residues: CASSPGQGTETQYF. CDR3 coding DNA: TGTGCCAGCAGCCCCGGACAGGGTACGGAGACCCAGTACTTC.

The rearrangement uses TRBV7-9 and TRBJ1-4; TRBD1 matches at 8 bases. With 4 bases clipped from V and 5 bases from J, the junction kept 6 bases outside the gene matches. The CDR3 extends over 15 amino acids. Germline values: CDR1 SEHNR, CDR2 FQNEAQ (reference sequence). The CDR3 spells CASSSPTGGNEKLFF. The CDR3 DNA follows: TGTGCCAGCAGCTCCCCTACAGGGGGGAATGAAAAACTGTTTTTT.

The chain's CDR3 is CASSGMPWEGFNTEAFF. The CDR3 nucleotides read TGTGCCAGCAGTGGTATGCCTTGGGAGGGGTTTAACACTGAAGCTTTCTTT. This sequence joins TRBV6-1 and TRBJ1-1; a weak D match, TRBD1 (5 bases). The germline CDR1 and CDR2 sequences are MNHNS and SASEGT. Trimming took off 4 bases at V and 2 bases at J, with 20 bases between the two ends. The CDR3 is 17 residues long.

CDR3 sequence reads: CATSILPGLAGPTDTQYF. The CDR3 bases are TGTGCCACCAGCATACTCCCGGGACTAGCGGGGCCCACAGATACGCAGTATTTT. V is TRBV15 and J is TRBJ2-3; 13 bases align to TRBD2. This CDR3 is built from 18 residues. V lost 4 bases and J lost 2; bases outside the gene matches: 9. The germline V gene encodes CDR1 LNHNV and CDR2 YYDKDF (reference sequence).

This rearrangement joins TRBV11-2 to TRBJ2-7; 8 bases match TRBD1. The junction had 5 bases not matched to a gene; V was cut back by 5 bases and J by 2 bases. There are 14 residues in the CDR3. Germline V gene sequence: CDR1 SGHAT, CDR2 FQNNGV. CDR3 residues: CASSPGQATYEQYF. CDR3 DNA sequence: TGTGCCAGCAGCCCGGGACAGGCAACCTACGAGCAGTACTTC. Full variable domain (remainder filled in from reference TRBV11-2 and TRBJ2-7): EAGVAQSPRYKIIEKRQSVAFWCNPISGHATLYWYQQILGQGPKLLIQFQNNGVVDDSQLPKDRFSAERLKGVDSTLKIQPAKLEDSAVYLCASSPGQATYEQYFGPGTRLTVT.

About this clone itself: One end of the junction is discordant with germline, which a read error may explain. The chain combines TRBV3-1 (or the pseudogene TRBV3-2) with TRBJ1-6, with D possibly TRBD1 on 6 matching bases. CDR1 is LGHDT, CDR2 YNNKEL, per germline (reference sequence). CDR3 size: 14 residues. CDR3 loop: CASSQALARGATYF. The CDR3 coding sequence is TGTGCCAGCAGCCAAGCCCTGGCCCGGGGGGCCACATACTTT.

The rearrangement links TRBV9 to TRBJ2-2; 10 bases align to TRBD2. The germline CDR1 and CDR2 sequences are SGDLS and YYNGEE. The CDR3 covers 17 residues. The V gene end was trimmed by 0 bases and the J gene end by 5 bases; junction bases not matched to a gene: 7. The CDR3 nucleotides read TGTGCCAGCAGCGTAGCTTCCAGCGGGAGGGTTACCGGGGAGCTGTTTTTT. Translating gives CASSVASSGRVTGELFF.

The rearrangement links TRBV28 to TRBJ1-3; a possible D gene is TRBD1 (5 bases). CDR1 MDHEN and CDR2 SYDVKM come from the germline V gene. V was clipped by 3 bases and J by 5 bases, with 20 bases between them. The CDR3 spans 17 residues. CDR3 loop: CASSFSGPLVNRNTIYF. CDR3 DNA: TGTGCCAGCAGTTTCTCGGGACCGCTAGTTAATAGAAACACCATATATTTT. Combining the CDR3 with reference TRBV28 and TRBJ1-3 gives the whole variable domain DVKVTQSSRYLVKRTGEKVFLECVQDMDHENMFWYRQDPGLGLRLIYFSYDVKMKEKGDIPEGYSVSREKKERFSLILESASTNQTSMYLCASSFSGPLVNRNTIYFGEGSWLTVV.

The genes are TRBV12-3 or TRBV12-4 and TRBJ2-5; the match to TRBD1 covers 7 bases. The V and J ends lost 5 bases and 4 bases, in that order; junction bases with no gene match: 1. This CDR3 has 12 residues. This CDR3 is CASSPGGETQYF. Here the CDR3 DNA reads TGTGCCAGCAGTCCAGGGGGAGAGACCCAGTACTTC.

CDR3 residues: CASSQPLTGLEAFF. In nucleotides, the CDR3 is TGTGCCAGCAGCCAGCCCCTGACAGGGCTTGAAGCTTTCTTT. This rearrangement joins TRBV4-2 to TRBJ1-1, with 7 bases matching TRBD1. CDR1 and CDR2 (germline): LGHNA, YNFKEQ. Trimming took 3 bases from V and 7 from J; bases not matched to a gene: 8. The CDR3 covers 14 residues.

The V and J genes are TRBV5-4 and TRBJ2-3; 8 bases agree with TRBD1. The V gene end was trimmed by 4 bases and the J gene end by 1 base; junction bases not matched to a gene: 2. The CDR3 is 14 amino acids. Per germline, CDR1 SGHNT and CDR2 YYREEE (reference sequence). The CDR3 DNA reads as TGTGCCAGCAGCGTGGGACAGGGCACAGATACGCAGTATTTT. This encodes CASSVGQGTDTQYF.